Shown below are 5 T cell receptor beta chains from a single sample sequenced in a study of Tregs in tolerant kidney transplant recipients. Assay: immunoSEQ multiplex PCR; the TCRdb copy retains only in-frame clones and omits some. The table records fewer than 80,000 clones, 85% to 90% of them present only once. Source: CD4+ T cells from blood, taken before the transplant. The source is a human donor who received a combined kidney and bone marrow transplant.

The genes are TRBV28 and TRBJ1-1; D unclear. Germline CDR1 and CDR2: MDHEN and SYDVKM. V was trimmed by 9 bases and J by 1 base, leaving 15 bases between them. There are 14 residues in the CDR3. As DNA, the CDR3 is TGTGCCAGTATTCCCAGTAATTGGAACACTGAAGCTTTCTTT. Protein product: CASIPSNWNTEAFF.

This sequence joins TRBV30 and TRBJ2-7; TRBD1 agrees at 7 bases. In germline, CDR1 is GTSNPN, CDR2 SVGIG (reference sequence). The CDR3 consists of 13 residues. Trimming removed 2 bases from V and 4 bases from J; junction bases left unmatched: 5. CDR3 nucleotide sequence: TGTGCCTGGAGTAAGGGGACAGTTTACGAGCAGTACTTC. Translation: CAWSKGTVYEQYF.

The chain links TRBV7-2 to TRBJ1-4; 12 bases fit TRBD1. The germline V gene has CDR1 SGHTA and CDR2 FQGNSA. The CDR3 has 15 residues. The junction had 4 bases not matched to a gene; V was cut back by 5 bases and J by 6 bases. The CDR3 coding sequence is TGTGCCAGCAGCCCCGGGACAGGGGGCCATGAAAAACTGTTTTTT. This gives the protein CASSPGTGGHEKLFF.

The chain is built from TRBV2 and TRBJ1-1, with a tentative D call TRBD1 (5 bases). The CDR3 consists of 14 residues. The germline gives CDR1 SNHLY, CDR2 FYNNEI. V was pared by 8 bases and J by 0 bases, with 13 bases between. The CDR3 protein is CASLSGTMNTEAFF. As DNA, the CDR3 is TGTGCCAGCCTTTCTGGGACTATGAACACTGAAGCTTTCTTT.

This clone was counted a single time. V and J are TRBV4-3 and TRBJ2-7; TRBD1 agrees at 8 bases. The CDR3 consists of 17 residues. Germline loops: CDR1 LGHNA, CDR2 YSLEER. With 1 base clipped from V and 2 bases from J, the junction kept 10 bases outside the gene matches. The CDR3 nucleotides read TGCGCCAGCAGCCAAGCACTCCTGGACAGGGTTCCCTACGAGCAGTACTTC. This gives the protein CASSQALLDRVPYEQYF.